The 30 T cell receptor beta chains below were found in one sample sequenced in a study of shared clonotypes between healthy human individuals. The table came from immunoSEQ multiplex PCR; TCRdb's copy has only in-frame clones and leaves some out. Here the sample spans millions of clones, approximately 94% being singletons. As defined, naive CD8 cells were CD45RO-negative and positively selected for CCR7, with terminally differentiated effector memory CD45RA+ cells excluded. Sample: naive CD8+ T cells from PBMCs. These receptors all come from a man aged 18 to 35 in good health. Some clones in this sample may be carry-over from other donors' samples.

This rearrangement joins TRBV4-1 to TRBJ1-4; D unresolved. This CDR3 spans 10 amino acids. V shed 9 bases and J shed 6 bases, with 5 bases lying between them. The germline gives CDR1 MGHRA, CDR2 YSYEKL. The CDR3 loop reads CASGHEKLFF. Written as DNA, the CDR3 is TGCGCCAGTGGTCATGAAAAACTGTTTTTT.

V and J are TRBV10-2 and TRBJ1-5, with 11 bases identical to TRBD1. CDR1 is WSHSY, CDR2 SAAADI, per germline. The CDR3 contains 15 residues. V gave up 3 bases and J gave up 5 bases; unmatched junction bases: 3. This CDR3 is CASSDGTGGYQPQHF. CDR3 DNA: TGCGCCAGCAGTGATGGGACAGGGGGTTATCAGCCCCAGCATTTT.

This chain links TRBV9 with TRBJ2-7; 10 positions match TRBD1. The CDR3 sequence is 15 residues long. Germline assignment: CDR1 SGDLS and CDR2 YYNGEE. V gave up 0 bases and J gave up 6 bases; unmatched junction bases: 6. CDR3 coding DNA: TGTGCCAGCAGCGTAGCAGACAGGGGGCAATCCGAGCAGTACTTC. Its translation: CASSVADRGQSEQYF.

CDR3 in DNA: TGTGCCAGCAGTTCGCAGGGAATTAGGACAGATACGCAGTATTTT. The encoded protein is CASSSQGIRTDTQYF. The chain uses TRBV6-5 and TRBJ2-3; D is possibly TRBD1 (5 bases). This CDR3 has 15 residues. Trimming pared 4 bases from V and 3 bases from J, leaving 14 bases between. Germline CDR1 and CDR2: MNHEY and SVGAGI.

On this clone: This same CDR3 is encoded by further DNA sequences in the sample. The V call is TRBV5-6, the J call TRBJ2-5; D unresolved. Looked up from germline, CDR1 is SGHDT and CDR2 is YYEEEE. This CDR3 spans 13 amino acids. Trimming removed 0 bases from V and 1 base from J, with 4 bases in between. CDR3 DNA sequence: TGTGCCAGCAGCTTGGGTAGCCAAGAGACCCAGTACTTC. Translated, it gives CASSLGSQETQYF.

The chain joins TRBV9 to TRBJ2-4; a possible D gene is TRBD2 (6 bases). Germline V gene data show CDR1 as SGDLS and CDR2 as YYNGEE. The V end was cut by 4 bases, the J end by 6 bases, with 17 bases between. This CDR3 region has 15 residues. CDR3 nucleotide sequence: TGTGCCAGCAGCCCTCGTGGGGGGAGAGGAAACATTCAGTACTTC. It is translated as CASSPRGGRGNIQYF.

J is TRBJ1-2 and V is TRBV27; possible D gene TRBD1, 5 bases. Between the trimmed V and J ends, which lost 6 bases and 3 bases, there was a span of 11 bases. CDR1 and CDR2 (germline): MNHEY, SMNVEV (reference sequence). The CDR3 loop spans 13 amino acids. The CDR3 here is CASSQGRYYGYTF. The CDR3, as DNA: TGTGCCAGCAGCCAGGGTAGATACTATGGCTACACCTTC.

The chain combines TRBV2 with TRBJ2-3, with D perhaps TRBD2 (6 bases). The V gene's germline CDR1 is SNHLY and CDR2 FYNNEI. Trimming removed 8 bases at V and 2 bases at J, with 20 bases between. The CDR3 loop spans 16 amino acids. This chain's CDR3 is CASGGRAASDTDTQYF. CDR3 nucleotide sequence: TGTGCCAGCGGCGGTCGGGCCGCTAGCGACACAGATACGCAGTATTTT.

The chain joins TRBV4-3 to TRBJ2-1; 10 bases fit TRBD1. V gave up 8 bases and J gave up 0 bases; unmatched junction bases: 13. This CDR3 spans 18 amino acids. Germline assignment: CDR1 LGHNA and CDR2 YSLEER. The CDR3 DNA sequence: TGCGCCAGCTCGTCCGGGACAGGGGAGGTGAGCTCCTACAATGAGCAGTTCTTC. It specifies CASSSGTGEVSSYNEQFF.

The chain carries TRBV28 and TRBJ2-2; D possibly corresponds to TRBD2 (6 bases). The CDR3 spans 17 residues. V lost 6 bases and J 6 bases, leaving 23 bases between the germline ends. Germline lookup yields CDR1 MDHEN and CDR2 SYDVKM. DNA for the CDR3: TGTGCCAGCAGCCTTTTAGGGCCGGGACTTAGTGCCGGGGAGCTGTTTTTT. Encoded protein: CASSLLGPGLSAGELFF. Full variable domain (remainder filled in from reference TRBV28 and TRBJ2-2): DVKVTQSSRYLVKRTGEKVFLECVQDMDHENMFWYRQDPGLGLRLIYFSYDVKMKEKGDIPEGYSVSREKKERFSLILESASTNQTSMYLCASSLLGPGLSAGELFFGEGSRLTVL.

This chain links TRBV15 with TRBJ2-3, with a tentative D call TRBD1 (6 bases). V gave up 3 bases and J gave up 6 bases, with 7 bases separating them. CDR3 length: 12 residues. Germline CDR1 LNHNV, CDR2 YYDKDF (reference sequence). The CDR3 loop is CATSSQGDTQYF. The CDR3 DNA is TGTGCCACCAGCAGCCAGGGGGATACGCAGTATTTT.

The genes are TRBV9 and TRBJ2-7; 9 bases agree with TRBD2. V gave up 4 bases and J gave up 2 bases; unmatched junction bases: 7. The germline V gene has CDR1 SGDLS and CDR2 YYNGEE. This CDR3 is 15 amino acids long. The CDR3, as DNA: TGTGCCAGCAGCCCTGGACTAGCGCCAGCCTACGAGCAGTACTTC. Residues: CASSPGLAPAYEQYF.

CDR3 DNA sequence: TGTGCCAGCAGCTCACCGGGACCGATCACCGGGGAGCTGTTTTTT. Its protein is CASSSPGPITGELFF. The chain links TRBV11-2 to TRBJ2-2; D is tentatively TRBD1 or TRBD2 (5 bases each). The germline gives CDR1 SGHAT, CDR2 FQNNGV. Trimming stripped 4 bases from V and 4 bases from J, with 13 bases between. The CDR3 is 15 residues long.

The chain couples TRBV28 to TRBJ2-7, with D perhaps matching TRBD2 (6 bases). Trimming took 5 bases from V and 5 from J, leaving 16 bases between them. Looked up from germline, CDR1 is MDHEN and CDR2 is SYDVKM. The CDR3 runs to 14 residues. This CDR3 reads CASSISGRRHEQYF. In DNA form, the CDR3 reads TGTGCCAGCAGTATTTCCGGGAGACGCCACGAGCAGTACTTC.

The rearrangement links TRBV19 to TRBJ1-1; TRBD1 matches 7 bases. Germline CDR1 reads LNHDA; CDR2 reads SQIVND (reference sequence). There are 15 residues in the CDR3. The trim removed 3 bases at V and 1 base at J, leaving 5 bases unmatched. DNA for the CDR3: TGTGCCAGTAGTATGTATGGGACAGAGAACACTGAAGCTTTCTTT. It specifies CASSMYGTENTEAFF.

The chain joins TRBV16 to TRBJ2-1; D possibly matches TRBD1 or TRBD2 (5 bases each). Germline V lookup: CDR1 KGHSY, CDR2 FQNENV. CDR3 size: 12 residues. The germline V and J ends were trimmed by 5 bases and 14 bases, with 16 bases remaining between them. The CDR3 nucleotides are TGTGCCAGCAGCGGGACGGAGCTCCGAGAGTTCTTC. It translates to CASSGTELREFF. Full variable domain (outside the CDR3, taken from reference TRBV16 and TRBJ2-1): GEEVAQTPKHLVRGEGQKAKLYCAPIKGHSYVFWYQQVLKNEFKFLISFQNENVFDETGMPKERFSAKCLPNSPCSLEIQATKLEDSAVYFCASSGTELREFFGPGTRLTVL.

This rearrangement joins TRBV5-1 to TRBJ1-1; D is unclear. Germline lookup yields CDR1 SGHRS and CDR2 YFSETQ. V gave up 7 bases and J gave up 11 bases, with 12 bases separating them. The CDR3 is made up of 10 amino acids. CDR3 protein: CASGIPPAFF. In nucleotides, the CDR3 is TGCGCCAGCGGGATCCCCCCGGCTTTCTTT.

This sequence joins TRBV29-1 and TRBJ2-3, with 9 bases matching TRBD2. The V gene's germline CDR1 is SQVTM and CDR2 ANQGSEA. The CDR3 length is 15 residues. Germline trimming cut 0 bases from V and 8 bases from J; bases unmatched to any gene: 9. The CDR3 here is CSVEEDAGGPGTQYF. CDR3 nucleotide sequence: TGCAGCGTTGAAGAGGACGCGGGAGGGCCCGGTACGCAGTATTTT.

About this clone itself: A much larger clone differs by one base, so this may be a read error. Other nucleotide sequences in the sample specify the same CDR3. CDR3 sequence reads: CASSWTGGNQPQHF. The CDR3 DNA is TGTGCCAGCAGTTGGACAGGGGGTAATCAGCCCCAGCATTTT. This rearrangement joins TRBV27 to TRBJ1-5; 10 positions match TRBD1. Per germline, CDR1 MNHEY and CDR2 SMNVEV (reference sequence). This CDR3 contains 14 residues. Trimming at V came to 4 bases and at J to 4 bases, leaving 1 base not matched to a gene.

The CDR3 loop is CASSEGGRLQETQYF. The CDR3 DNA sequence: TGTGCCAGCAGTGAGGGAGGCAGGTTGCAAGAGACCCAGTACTTC. The chain recombines TRBV6-1 with TRBJ2-5; a weak D match, TRBD2 (6 bases). This CDR3 has 15 residues. Trimming removed 3 bases at V and 2 bases at J, with 13 bases between. Germline V CDR1 and CDR2: MNHNS, SASEGT.

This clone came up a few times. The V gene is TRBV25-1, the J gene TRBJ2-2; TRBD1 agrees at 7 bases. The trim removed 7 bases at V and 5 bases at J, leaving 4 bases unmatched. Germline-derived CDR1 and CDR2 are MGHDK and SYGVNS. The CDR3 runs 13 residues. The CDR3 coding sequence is TGTGCCAGCATGAGGGGGCTTACCGGGGAGCTGTTTTTT. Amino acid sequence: CASMRGLTGELFF.

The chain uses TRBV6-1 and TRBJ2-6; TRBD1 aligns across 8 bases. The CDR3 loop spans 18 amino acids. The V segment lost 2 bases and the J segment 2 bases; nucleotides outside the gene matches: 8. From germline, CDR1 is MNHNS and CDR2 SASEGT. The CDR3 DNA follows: TGTGCCAGCAGTGAAACCCGGACAGGGACGGCTGGGGCCAACGTCCTGACTTTC. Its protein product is CASSETRTGTAGANVLTF.

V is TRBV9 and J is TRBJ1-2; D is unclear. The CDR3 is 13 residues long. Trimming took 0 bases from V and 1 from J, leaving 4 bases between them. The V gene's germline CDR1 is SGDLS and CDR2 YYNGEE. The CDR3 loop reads CASSVDDNYGYTF. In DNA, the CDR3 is TGTGCCAGCAGCGTAGATGATAACTATGGCTACACCTTC.

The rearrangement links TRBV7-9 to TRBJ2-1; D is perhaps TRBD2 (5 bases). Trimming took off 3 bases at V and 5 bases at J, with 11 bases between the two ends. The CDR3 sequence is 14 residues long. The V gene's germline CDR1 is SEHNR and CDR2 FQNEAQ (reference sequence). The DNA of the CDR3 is TGTGCCAGCAGCTTGACGGGATTTAACAATGAGCAGTTCTTC. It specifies CASSLTGFNNEQFF.

The CDR3 protein is CASSLGTSGSRYEQYF. The CDR3 DNA follows: TGTGCCAGCAGCCTAGGGACTAGCGGGAGCCGCTACGAGCAGTACTTC. This chain connects TRBV27 to TRBJ2-7; 14 positions agree with TRBD2. Germline values: CDR1 MNHEY, CDR2 SMNVEV (reference sequence). V shed 6 bases and J 3 bases; nucleotides not matched to a gene: 7. This CDR3 region has 16 residues.

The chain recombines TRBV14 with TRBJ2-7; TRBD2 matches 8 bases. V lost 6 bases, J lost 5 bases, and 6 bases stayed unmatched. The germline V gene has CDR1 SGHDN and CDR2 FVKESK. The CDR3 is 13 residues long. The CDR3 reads CASRAGGYHEQYF. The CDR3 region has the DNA TGTGCCAGCAGGGCGGGAGGTTACCACGAGCAGTACTTC.

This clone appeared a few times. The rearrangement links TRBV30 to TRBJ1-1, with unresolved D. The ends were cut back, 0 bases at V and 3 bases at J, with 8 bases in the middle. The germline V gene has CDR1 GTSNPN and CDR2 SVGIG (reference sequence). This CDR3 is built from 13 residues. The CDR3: CAWSVYIYTEAFF. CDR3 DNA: TGTGCCTGGAGTGTATACATTTACACTGAAGCTTTCTTT.

The CDR3 here is CASSVGISTNEKLFF. In DNA, the CDR3 is TGTGCCAGCAGCGTAGGGATCTCAACTAATGAAAAACTGTTTTTT. This chain connects TRBV9 to TRBJ1-4; D is unclear. Trimming took off 0 bases at V and 0 bases at J, with 6 bases between the two ends. Germline V CDR1 and CDR2: SGDLS, YYNGEE. CDR3 length equals 15 residues.

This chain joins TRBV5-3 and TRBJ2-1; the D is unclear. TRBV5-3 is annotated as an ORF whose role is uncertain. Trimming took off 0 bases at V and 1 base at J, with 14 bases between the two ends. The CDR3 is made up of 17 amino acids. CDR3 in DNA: TGTGCCAGAAGCTTGGCCGGGTGGGCTGGGTCCTACAATGAGCAGTTCTTC. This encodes CARSLAGWAGSYNEQFF.

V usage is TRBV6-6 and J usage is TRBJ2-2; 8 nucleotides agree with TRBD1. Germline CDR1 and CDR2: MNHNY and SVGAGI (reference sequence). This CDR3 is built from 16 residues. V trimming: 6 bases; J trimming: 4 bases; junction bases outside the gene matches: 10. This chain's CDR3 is CASSSYTGGSTGELFF. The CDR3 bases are TGTGCCAGCAGCTCTTACACAGGGGGAAGCACCGGGGAGCTGTTTTTT.